Following are 6 T cell receptor beta chains from one sample sequenced in a study of identical twins' blood T cells. TCRdb processed the 5' RACE reads anew with MiXCR; each CDR3 protein has one entry. The data show hundreds of thousands of distinct CDR3 sequences, roughly 30% seen once. The specimen was PBMCs. The origin of the receptors is a woman aged 18-49 years in good health.

The CDR3, as DNA: TGCGCCAGCAGGGGGGACAGGGGAAACTATGGCTACACCTTC. Translating it yields CASRGDRGNYGYTF. This rearrangement joins TRBV10-2 to TRBJ1-2, with 10 bases fitting TRBD1. Germline CDR1 and CDR2: WSHSY and SAAADI. The CDR3 is 14 amino acids. Trimming at V came to 6 bases and at J to 2 bases, leaving 3 bases not matched to a gene.

This clonotype occurred a few times. The chain combines TRBV5-1 with TRBJ2-2; 13 positions agree with TRBD2. CDR1 and CDR2 from the germline V gene are SGHRS and YFSETQ. The CDR3 contains 16 residues. V lost 9 bases, J lost 2 bases, and 7 bases stayed unmatched. DNA of the CDR3: TGCGCCACCCGGACTAGCGGGAGTGGAAACACCGGGGAGCTGTTTTTT. It is translated as CATRTSGSGNTGELFF.

This clonotype turned up a few times. A read error may account for a junction end that differs from germline. The chain carries TRBV20-1 and TRBJ1-1; the D is unclear. CDR1 is DFQATT and CDR2 is SNEGSKA in the germline V gene (reference sequence). The CDR3 is 13 residues long. The chain's CDR3 is CSARDSTNTEAYF. The CDR3 nucleotides read TGCAGTGCTAGAGATTCAACGAACACTGAAGCTTACTTT.

This clonotype has ten or more counts. The rearrangement uses TRBV29-1 and TRBJ2-3; possibly TRBD2 for D (6 bases). The CDR3 covers 14 residues. CDR1 and CDR2 from the germline V gene are SQVTM and ANQGSEA. The V end lost 3 bases, the J end lost 2 bases, and 12 bases lay between the germline ends. The DNA for the CDR3 is TGCAGCGTTGACCTGGGGGGAGACACAGATACGCAGTATTTT. Translated, it gives CSVDLGGDTDTQYF.

The V call is TRBV20-1, the J call TRBJ1-1; TRBD1 is a possible D gene (5 bases). The CDR3 has 15 residues. The V gene lost 3 bases and the J gene lost 2 bases, with 16 bases spanning the gap. The germline CDR1 and CDR2 sequences are DFQATT and SNEGSKA (reference sequence). The CDR3 protein is CSARIVGRANTEAFF. The DNA for the CDR3 is TGCAGTGCTAGGATTGTGGGCAGGGCCAACACTGAAGCTTTCTTT.

This clonotype came up a few times. The chain uses TRBV20-1 and TRBJ2-1; 9 bases align to TRBD1. V lost 6 bases to trimming and J lost 4 bases; unmatched junction nucleotides: 10. Germline values: CDR1 DFQATT, CDR2 SNEGSKA (reference sequence). The CDR3 runs to 15 residues. The CDR3 coding sequence is TGCAGTGCCGCAACAGGGGGCATGGGGTACAATGAGCAGTTCTTC. It is translated as CSAATGGMGYNEQFF.